In this sample, the clone carrying this T cell receptor (beta chain) turned up a few times. V dropped 0 bases and J dropped 6; count of bases not matched to a gene: 7. This CDR3 has 16 residues. Germline V gives CDR1 SGHNT, CDR2 YYREEE (reference sequence). The data were taken from a study of T-cell reconstitution after alpha-beta-depleted transplantation in children. Unique molecular identifiers were incorporated when the TCRbeta library was constructed. TCRdb itself ran the PCR reads through MiXCR, one entry per CDR3 protein. The sample includes 90,000 to 95,000 distinct CDR3 sequences, 9.5% to 15% of them seen just once.

The clonotype was recovered from a human donor who donated a stem cell graft to a child with inherited bone marrow failure. The gene calls are TRBV5-4 and TRBJ2-1, with 9 bases that match TRBD1. The specimen was PBMCs from the stem cell graft donor, collected from the stem cell graft. DNA of the CDR3: TGTGCCAGCAGCTTGGCACCGGGACAGGGTGCCAATGAGCAGTTCTTC. Translation: CASSLAPGQGANEQFF.